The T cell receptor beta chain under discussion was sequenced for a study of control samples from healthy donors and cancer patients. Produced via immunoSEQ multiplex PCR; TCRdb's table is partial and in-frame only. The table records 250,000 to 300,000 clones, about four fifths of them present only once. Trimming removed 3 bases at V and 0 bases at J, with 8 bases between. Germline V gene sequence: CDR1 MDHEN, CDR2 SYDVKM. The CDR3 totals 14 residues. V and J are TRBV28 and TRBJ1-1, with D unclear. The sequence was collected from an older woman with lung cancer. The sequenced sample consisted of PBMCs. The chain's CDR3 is CASSLGSLNTEAFF. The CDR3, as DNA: TGTGCCAGCAGTTTGGGCAGCCTGAACACTGAAGCTTTCTTT.